These T cell receptor beta chains were read from a single sample in a study of T cell repertoires in cytomegalovirus infection. These receptors are not linked to any known antigen. TCRdb re-derived calls from the reads in MiXCR, one entry per CDR3 protein. The table shows about 830,000 distinct CDR3 sequences, with about 31% occurring only once. This sample comprised cultured CD8+ T cells from PBMCs, obtained from culture after CMV antigen stimulation. The receptor source for this set is a human donor in good health (CMV status not recorded). Some clones in this sample may be carry-over from other donors' samples. Both conserved end residues are part of each CDR3. A D gene is named only where the DNA matches it firmly.

D: TRBD1; V: TRBV19; J: TRBJ2-7; CDR3: CASSMGPLDRGEQYF
D: TRBD1; V: TRBV7-9; J: TRBJ2-3; CDR3: CASSYGTDTDTQYF
D: NA; V: TRBV2; J: TRBJ1-1; CDR3: CASITVNTEAFF
D: TRBD1; V: TRBV10-3; J: TRBJ2-3; CDR3: CAIRGTGGDTQYF
D: TRBD1; V: TRBV29-1; J: TRBJ2-2; CDR3: CSVEDDRGINTGELFF
D: TRBD1; V: TRBV6-2/TRBV6-3; J: TRBJ1-2; CDR3: CASSQGGQRLLNYGYTF
D: NA; V: TRBV6-8; J: TRBJ1-6; CDR3: CASTYGDRSGVYNSPLHF
D: NA; V: TRBV7-6; J: TRBJ2-7; CDR3: CASSLIGDSYEQYF
D: NA; V: TRBV7-2; J: TRBJ1-2; CDR3: CASSAGEAYGYTF
D: NA; V: TRBV12-3/TRBV12-4; J: TRBJ1-2; CDR3: CASSLGDRVGGYTF
D: NA; V: TRBV19; J: TRBJ1-5; CDR3: CASSILTRSNQPQHF
D: NA; V: TRBV6-2/TRBV6-3; J: TRBJ2-1; CDR3: CASSTWTDEQFF
D: NA; V: TRBV5-1; J: TRBJ1-1; CDR3: CASSGGHSNTEAFF